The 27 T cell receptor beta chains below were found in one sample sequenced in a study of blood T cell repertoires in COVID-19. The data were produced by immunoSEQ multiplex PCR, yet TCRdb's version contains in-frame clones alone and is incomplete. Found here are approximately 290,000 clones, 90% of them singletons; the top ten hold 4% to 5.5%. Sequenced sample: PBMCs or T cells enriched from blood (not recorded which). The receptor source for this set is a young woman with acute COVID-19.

The CDR3 here is CASSLYREQPQHF. In DNA, the CDR3 is TGTGCCAGCAGTTTGTACCGAGAGCAGCCCCAGCATTTT. The chain joins TRBV28 to TRBJ1-5; D is unclear. Looked up from germline, CDR1 is MDHEN and CDR2 is SYDVKM. With 3 bases removed from V and 7 bases from J, the gap between germline ends came to 10 bases. The CDR3 totals 13 residues.

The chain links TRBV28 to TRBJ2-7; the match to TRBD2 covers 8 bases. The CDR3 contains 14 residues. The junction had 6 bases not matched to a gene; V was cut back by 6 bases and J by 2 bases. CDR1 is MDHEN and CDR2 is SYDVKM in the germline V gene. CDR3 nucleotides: TGTGCCAGCAGCCTAACGGGGGGGCCCTACGAGCAGTACTTC. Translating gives CASSLTGGPYEQYF.

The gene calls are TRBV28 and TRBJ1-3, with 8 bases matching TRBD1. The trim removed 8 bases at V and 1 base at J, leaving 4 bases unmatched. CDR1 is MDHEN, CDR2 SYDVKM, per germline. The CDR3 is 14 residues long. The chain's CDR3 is CASGGQVSGNTIYF. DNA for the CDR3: TGTGCCAGCGGGGGACAGGTTTCTGGAAACACCATATATTTT.

The CDR3 nucleotides read TGTGCCAGTAGTATAGTAGAGGGGACAGTCTACACCGGGGAGCTGTTTTTT. This sequence encodes CASSIVEGTVYTGELFF. V and J are TRBV19 and TRBJ2-2, with 7 bases identical to TRBD1. The germline CDR1 and CDR2 sequences are LNHDA and SQIVND (reference sequence). V gave up 1 base and J gave up 3 bases; unmatched junction bases: 8. This CDR3 comprises 17 residues.

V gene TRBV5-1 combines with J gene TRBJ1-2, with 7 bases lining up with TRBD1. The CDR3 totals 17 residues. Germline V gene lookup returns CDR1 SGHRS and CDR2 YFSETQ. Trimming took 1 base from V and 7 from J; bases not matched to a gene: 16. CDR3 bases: TGCGCCAGCAGCTTGAGGACAGGCGACTACCTCACTTTTGGCTACACCTTC. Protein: CASSLRTGDYLTFGYTF. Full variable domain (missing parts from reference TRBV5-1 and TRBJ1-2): KAGVTQTPRYLIKTRGQQVTLSCSPISGHRSVSWYQQTPGQGLQFLFEYFSETQRNKGNFPGRFSGRQFSNSRSEMNVSTLELGDSALYLCASSLRTGDYLTFGYTFGSGTRLTVV.

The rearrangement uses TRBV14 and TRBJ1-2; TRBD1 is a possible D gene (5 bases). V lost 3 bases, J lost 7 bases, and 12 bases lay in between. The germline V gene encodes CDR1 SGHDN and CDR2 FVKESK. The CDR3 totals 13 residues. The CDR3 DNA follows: TGTGCCAGCAGCCACGGGGGAAGGGGTGGCTACACCTTC. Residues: CASSHGGRGGYTF.

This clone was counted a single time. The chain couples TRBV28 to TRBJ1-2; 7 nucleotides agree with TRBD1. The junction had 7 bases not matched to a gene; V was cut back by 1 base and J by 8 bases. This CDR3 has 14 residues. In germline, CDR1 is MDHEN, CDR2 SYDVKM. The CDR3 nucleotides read TGTGCCAGCAGTTTATCCTCCCGGACAGGCGGCTACACCTTC. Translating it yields CASSLSSRTGGYTF.

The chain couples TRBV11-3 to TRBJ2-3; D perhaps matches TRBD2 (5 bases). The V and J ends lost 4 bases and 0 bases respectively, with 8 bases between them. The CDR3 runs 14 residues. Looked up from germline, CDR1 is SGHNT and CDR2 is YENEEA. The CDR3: CASSYGLSTDTQYF. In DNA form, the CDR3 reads TGTGCCAGCAGCTATGGACTTAGCACAGATACGCAGTATTTT.

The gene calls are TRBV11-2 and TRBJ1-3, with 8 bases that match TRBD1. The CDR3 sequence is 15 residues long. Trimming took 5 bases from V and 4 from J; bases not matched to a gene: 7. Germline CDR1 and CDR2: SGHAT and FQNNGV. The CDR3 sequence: CASSPETGAGNTIYF. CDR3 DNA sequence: TGTGCCAGCAGCCCCGAGACAGGGGCCGGAAACACCATATATTTT.

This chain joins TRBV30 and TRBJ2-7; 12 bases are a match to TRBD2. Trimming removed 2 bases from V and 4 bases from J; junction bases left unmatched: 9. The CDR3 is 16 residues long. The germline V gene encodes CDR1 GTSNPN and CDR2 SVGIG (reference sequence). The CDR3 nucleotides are TGTGCCTGGAGTATGCTAACTAGCGGGAGGCTTTACGAGCAGTACTTC. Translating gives CAWSMLTSGRLYEQYF.

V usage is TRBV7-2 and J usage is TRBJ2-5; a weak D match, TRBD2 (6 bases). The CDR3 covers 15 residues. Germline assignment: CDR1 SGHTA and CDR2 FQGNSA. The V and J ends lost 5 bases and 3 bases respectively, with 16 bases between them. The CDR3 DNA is TGTGCCAGCAGCCGGTACCGGGGGAGTAAAGAGACCCAGTACTTC. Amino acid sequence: CASSRYRGSKETQYF.

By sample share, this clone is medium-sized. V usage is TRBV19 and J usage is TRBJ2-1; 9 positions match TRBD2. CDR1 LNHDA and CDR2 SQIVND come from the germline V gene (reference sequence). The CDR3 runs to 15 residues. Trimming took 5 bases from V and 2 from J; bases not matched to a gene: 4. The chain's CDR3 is CASSVTSGTYNEQFF. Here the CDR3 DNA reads TGTGCCAGTAGTGTGACTAGCGGAACCTACAATGAGCAGTTCTTC.

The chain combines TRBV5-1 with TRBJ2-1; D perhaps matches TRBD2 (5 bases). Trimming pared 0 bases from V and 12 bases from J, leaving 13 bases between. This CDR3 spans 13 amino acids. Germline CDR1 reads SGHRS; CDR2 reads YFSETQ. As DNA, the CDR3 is TGCGCCAGCAGCTTGGGGCATAGGGAGTTGCAGTTCTTC. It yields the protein CASSLGHRELQFF.

CDR3 protein: CASSSQPGQGVYEQYF. The DNA of the CDR3 is TGCGCCAGCAGCTCCCAACCGGGACAGGGGGTCTACGAGCAGTACTTC. The gene calls are TRBV5-1 and TRBJ2-7; TRBD1 matches 11 bases. V was pared by 3 bases and J by 3 bases, with 8 bases of the junction left unmatched. This CDR3 has 16 amino acids. Germline loops: CDR1 SGHRS, CDR2 YFSETQ.

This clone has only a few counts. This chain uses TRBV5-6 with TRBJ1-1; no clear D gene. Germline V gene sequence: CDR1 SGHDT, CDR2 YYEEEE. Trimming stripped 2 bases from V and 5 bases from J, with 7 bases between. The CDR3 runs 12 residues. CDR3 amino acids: CASSLTGTEAFF. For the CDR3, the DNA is TGTGCCAGCAGCTTAACGGGAACTGAAGCTTTCTTT.

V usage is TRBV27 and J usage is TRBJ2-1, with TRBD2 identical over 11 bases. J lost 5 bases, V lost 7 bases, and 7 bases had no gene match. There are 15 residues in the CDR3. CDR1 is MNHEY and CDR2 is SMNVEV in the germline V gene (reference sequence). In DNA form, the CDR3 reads TGTGCCAGCATGCTGCTAGCGGGAGGAAACAATGAGCAGTTCTTC. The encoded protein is CASMLLAGGNNEQFF.

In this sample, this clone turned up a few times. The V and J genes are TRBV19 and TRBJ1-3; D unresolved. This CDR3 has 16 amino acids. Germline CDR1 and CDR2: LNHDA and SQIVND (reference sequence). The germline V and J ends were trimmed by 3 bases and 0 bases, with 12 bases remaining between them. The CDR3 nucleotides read TGTGCCAGTAGTATCGGCAGAAGGAGCTCTGGAAACACCATATATTTT. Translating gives CASSIGRRSSGNTIYF.

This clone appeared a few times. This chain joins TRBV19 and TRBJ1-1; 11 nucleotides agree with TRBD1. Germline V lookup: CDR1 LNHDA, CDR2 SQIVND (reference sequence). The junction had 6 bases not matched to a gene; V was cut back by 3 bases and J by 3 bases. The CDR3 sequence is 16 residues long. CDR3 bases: TGTGCCAGTAGTATTCTCCCGGGACAGGGGGACACTGAAGCTTTCTTT. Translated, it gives CASSILPGQGDTEAFF.

DNA for the CDR3: TGTGCCAGCTCACCAGGGGGGAGGGATCAGCCCCAGCATTTT. It codes for CASSPGGRDQPQHF. The chain uses TRBV18 and TRBJ1-5; tentative D call: TRBD1 (5 bases). Trimming cost V 2 bases and J 5 bases, with 10 bases left between them. The CDR3 contains 14 residues. Germline loops: CDR1 KGHSH, CDR2 LQKENI.

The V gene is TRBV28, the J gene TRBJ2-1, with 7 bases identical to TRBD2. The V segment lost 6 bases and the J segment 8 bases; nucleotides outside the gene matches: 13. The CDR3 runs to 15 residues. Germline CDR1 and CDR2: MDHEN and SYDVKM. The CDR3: CASRGGRDVGHEQFF. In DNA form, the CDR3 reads TGTGCCAGCAGGGGGGGGAGGGATGTAGGCCATGAGCAGTTCTTC.

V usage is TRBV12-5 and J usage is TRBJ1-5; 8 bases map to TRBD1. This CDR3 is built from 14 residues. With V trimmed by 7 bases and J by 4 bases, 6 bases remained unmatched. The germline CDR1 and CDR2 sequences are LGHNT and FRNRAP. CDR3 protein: CASAGTGENQPQHF. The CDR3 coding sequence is TGTGCTAGTGCCGGGACAGGCGAAAATCAGCCCCAGCATTTT.

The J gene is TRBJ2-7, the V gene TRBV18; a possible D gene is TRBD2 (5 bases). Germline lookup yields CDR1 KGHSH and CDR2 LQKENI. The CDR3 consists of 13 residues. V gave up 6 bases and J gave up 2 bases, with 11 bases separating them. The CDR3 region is CASSPGSAYEQYF. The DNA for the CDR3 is TGTGCCAGCTCCCCGGGGAGTGCCTACGAGCAGTACTTC.

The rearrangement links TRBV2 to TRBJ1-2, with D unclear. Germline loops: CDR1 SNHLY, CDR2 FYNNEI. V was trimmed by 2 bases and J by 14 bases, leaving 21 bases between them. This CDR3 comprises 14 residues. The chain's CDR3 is CASSEIFYGESETF. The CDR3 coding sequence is TGTGCCAGCAGTGAAATTTTCTACGGGGAGAGCGAGACCTTC. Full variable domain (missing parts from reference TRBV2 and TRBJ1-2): EPEVTQTPSHQVTQMGQEVILRCVPISNHLYFYWYRQILGQKVEFLVSFYNNEISEKSEIFDDQFSVERPDGSNFTLKIRSTKLEDSAMYFCASSEIFYGESETFGSGTRLTVV.

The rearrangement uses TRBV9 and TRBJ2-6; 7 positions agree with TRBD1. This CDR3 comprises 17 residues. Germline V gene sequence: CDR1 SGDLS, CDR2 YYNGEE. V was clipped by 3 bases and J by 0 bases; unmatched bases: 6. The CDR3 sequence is CASSADRARSGANVLTF. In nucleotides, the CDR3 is TGTGCCAGCAGCGCAGACAGGGCTCGCTCTGGGGCCAACGTCCTGACTTTC.

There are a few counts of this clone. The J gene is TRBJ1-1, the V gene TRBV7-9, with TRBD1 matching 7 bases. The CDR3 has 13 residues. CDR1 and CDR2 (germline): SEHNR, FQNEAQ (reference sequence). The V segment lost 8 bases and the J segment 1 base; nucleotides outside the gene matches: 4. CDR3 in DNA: TGTGCCAGCCGAAACAGGGGGAACACTGAAGCTTTCTTT. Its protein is CASRNRGNTEAFF.

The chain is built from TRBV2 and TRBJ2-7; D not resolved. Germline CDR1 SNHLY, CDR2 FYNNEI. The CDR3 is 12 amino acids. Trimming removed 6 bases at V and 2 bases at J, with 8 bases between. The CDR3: CASRADTYEQYF. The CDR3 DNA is TGTGCCAGCAGGGCAGATACCTACGAGCAGTACTTC.

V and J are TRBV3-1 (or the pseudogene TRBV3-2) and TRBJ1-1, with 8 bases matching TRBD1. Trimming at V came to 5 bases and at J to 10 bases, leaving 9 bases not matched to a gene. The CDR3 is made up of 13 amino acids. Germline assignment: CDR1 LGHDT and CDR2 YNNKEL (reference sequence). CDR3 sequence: CASSEQGGWGAFF. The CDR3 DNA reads TGTGCCAGCAGCGAACAGGGGGGCTGGGGAGCTTTCTTT.